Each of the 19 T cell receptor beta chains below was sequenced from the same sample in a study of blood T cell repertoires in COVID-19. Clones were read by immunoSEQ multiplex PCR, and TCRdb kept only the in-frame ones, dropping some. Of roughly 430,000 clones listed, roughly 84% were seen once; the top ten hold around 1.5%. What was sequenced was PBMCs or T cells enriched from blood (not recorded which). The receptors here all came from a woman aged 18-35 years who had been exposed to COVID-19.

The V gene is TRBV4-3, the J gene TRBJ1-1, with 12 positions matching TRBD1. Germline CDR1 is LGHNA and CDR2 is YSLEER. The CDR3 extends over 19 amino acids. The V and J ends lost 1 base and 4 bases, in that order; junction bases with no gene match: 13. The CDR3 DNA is TGCGCCAGCAGCCAAGGGAGGTCCGGGACAGGGGGCTTCGGCACTGAAGCTTTCTTT. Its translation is CASSQGRSGTGGFGTEAFF.

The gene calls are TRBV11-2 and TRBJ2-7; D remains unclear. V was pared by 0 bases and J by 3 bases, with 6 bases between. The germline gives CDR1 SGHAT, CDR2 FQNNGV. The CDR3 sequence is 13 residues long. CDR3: CASSLEGDYEQYF. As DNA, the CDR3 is TGTGCCAGCAGCTTAGAGGGCGACTACGAGCAGTACTTC.

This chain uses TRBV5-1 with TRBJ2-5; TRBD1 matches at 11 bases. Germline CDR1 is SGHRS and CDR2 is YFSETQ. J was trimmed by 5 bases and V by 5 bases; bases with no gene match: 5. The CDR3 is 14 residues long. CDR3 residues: CASRPGQGAETQYF. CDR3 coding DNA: TGCGCCAGCAGGCCTGGACAGGGGGCGGAGACCCAGTACTTC.

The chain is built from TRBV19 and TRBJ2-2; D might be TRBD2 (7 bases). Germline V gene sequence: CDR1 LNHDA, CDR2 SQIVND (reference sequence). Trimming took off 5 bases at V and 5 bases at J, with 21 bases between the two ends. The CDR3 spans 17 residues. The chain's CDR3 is CASSPPPFRGGTGELFF. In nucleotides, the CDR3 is TGTGCCAGTAGTCCACCGCCCTTTAGGGGGGGGACCGGGGAGCTGTTTTTT.

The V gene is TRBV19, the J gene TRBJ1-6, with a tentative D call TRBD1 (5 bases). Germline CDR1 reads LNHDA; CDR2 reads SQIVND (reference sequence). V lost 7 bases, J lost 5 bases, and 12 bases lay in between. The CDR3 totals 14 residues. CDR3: CASTTDSHNSPLHF. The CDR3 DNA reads TGTGCCAGTACCACCGACAGCCATAATTCACCCCTCCACTTT.

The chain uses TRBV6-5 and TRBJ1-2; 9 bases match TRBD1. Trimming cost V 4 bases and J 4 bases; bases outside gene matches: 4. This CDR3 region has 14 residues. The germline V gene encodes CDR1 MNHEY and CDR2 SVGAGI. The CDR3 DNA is TGTGCCAGCAGTTCCACAGGGGGCGTCTATGGCTACACCTTC. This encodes CASSSTGGVYGYTF.

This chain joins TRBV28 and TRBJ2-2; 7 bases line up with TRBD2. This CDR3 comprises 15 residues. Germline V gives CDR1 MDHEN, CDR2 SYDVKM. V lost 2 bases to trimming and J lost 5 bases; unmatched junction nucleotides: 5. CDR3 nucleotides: TGTGCCAGCAGTTTAGGCGGGAGTGTTACCGGGGAGCTGTTTTTT. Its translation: CASSLGGSVTGELFF.

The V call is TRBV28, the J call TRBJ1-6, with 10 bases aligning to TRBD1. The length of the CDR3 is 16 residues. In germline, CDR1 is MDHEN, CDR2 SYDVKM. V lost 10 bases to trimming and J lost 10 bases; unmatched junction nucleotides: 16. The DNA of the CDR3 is TGTGCCACCAAATTCGATGGGACAGGGGTGACCTCACCCCTCCACTTT. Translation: CATKFDGTGVTSPLHF.

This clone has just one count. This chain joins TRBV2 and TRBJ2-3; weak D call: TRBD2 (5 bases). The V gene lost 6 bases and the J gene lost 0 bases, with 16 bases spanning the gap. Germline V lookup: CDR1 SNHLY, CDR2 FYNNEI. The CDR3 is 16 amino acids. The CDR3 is CASRRAIAVSTDTQYF. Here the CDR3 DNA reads TGTGCCAGCAGGAGGGCGATCGCTGTAAGCACAGATACGCAGTATTTT.

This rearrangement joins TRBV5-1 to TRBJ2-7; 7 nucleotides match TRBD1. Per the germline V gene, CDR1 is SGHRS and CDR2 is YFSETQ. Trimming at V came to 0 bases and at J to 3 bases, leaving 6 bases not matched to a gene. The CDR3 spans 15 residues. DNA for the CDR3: TGCGCCAGCAGCTTGGTTGGGGGACAGAGCTACGAGCAGTACTTC. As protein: CASSLVGGQSYEQYF.

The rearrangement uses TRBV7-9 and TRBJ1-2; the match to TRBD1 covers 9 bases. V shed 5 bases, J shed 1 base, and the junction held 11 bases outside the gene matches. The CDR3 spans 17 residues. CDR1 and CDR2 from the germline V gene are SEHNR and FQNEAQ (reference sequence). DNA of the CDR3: TGTGCCAGCAGCACCCAGGGACAGGGCAGACTTAACTATGGCTACACCTTC. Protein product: CASSTQGQGRLNYGYTF. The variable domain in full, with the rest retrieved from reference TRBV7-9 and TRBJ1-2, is DTGVSQNPRHKITKRGQNVTFRCDPISEHNRLYWYRQTLGQGPEFLTYFQNEAQLEKSRLLSDRFSAERPKGSFSTLEIQRTEQGDSAMYLCASSTQGQGRLNYGYTFGSGTRLTVV.

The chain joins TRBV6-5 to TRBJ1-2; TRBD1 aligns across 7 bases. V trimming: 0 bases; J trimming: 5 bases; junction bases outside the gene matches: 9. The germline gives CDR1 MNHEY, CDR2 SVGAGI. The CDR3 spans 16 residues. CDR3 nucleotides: TGTGCCAGCAGTTACTCCCGACAGGGCGGTGGGTATGGCTACACCTTC. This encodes CASSYSRQGGGYGYTF.

The CDR3 bases are TGCGCCAGCAGCTTGGCCTGGCAGGGGGCGCGAGGGTCACCCCTCCACTTT. This codes for CASSLAWQGARGSPLHF. V and J are TRBV5-1 and TRBJ1-6, with 8 nucleotides matching TRBD1. Trimming took 0 bases from V and 10 from J; bases not matched to a gene: 12. CDR3 length equals 17 residues. Germline loops: CDR1 SGHRS, CDR2 YFSETQ.

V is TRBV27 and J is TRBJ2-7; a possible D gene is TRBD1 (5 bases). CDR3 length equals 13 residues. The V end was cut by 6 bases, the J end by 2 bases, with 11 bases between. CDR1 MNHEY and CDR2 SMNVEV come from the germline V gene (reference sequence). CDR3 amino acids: CASSREGAYEQYF. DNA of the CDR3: TGTGCCAGCAGCAGGGAAGGGGCCTACGAGCAGTACTTC.

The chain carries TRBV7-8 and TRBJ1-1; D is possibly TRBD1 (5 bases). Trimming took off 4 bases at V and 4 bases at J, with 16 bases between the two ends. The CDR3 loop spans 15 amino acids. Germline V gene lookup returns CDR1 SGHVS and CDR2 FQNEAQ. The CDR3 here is CASSWGRVGGTEAFF. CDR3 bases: TGTGCCAGCAGCTGGGGCAGGGTCGGCGGCACTGAAGCTTTCTTT.

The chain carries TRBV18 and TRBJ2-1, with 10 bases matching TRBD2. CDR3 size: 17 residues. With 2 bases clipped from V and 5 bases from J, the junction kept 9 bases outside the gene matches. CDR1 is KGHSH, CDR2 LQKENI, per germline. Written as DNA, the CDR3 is TGTGCCAGCTCACCAATGCCACTAGCGGGGCCTAACAATGAGCAGTTCTTC. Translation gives CASSPMPLAGPNNEQFF.

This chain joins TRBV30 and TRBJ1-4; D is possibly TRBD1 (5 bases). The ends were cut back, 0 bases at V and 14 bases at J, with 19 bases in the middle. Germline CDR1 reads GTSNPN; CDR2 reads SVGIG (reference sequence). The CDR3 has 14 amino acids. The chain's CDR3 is CAWSVGAGSERLFF. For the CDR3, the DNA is TGTGCCTGGAGTGTTGGGGCAGGGTCTGAACGCCTGTTTTTT.

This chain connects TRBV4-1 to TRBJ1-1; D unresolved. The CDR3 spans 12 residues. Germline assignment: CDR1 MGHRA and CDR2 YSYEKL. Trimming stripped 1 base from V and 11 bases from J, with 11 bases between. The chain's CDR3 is CASSQVMGRAFF. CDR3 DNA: TGCGCCAGCAGCCAAGTCATGGGCCGTGCTTTCTTT.

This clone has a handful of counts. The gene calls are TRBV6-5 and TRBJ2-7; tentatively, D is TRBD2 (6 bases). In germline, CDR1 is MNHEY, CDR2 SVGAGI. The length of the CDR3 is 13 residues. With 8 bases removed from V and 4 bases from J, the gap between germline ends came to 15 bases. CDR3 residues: CASRRDSRYEQYF. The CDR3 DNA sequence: TGTGCCAGCCGGCGGGACTCGAGGTACGAGCAGTACTTC.